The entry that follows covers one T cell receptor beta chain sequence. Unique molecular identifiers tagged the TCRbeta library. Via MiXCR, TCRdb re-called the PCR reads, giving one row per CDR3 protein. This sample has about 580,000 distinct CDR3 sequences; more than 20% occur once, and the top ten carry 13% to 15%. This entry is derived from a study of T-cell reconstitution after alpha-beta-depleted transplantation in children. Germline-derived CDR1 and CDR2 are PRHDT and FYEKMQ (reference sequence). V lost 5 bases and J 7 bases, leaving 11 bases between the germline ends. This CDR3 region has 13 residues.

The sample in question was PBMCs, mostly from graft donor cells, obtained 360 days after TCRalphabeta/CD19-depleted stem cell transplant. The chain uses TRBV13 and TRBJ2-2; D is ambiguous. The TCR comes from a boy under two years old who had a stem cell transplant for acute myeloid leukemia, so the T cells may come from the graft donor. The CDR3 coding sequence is TGTGCCAGCAGCCCTGGACGGCGCGGGGAGCTGTTTTTT. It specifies CASSPGRRGELFF. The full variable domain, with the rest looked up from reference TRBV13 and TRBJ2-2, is AAGVIQSPRHLIKEKRETATLKCYPIPRHDTVYWYQQGPGQDPQFLISFYEKMQSDKGSIPDRFSAQQFSDYHSELNMSSLELGDSALYFCASSPGRRGELFFGEGSRLTVL.